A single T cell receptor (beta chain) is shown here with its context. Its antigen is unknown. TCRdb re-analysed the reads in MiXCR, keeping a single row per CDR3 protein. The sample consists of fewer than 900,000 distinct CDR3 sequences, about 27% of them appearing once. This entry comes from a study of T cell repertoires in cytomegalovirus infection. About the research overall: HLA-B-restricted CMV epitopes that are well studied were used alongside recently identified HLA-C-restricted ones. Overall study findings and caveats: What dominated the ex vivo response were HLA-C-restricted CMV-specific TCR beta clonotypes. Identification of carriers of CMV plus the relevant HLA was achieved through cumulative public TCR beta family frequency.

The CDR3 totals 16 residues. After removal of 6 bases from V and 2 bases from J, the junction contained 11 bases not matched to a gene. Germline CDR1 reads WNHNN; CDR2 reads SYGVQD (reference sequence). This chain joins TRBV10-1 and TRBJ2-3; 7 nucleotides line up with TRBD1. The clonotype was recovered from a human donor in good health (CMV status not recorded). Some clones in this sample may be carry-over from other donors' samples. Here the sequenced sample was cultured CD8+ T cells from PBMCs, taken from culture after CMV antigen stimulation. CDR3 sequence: CASSPVGDSYTDTQYF. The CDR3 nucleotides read TGCGCCAGCAGCCCAGTGGGGGACAGCTACACAGATACGCAGTATTTT.